The sequence of this TCR beta chain was determined in a study of vaccination and CD4 T cells after COVID-19. This clonotype was detected only a few times. Its target is unknown. Sequenced with the Oncomine TCR Beta short-read assay was DNA taken from cultured CD4+ T cells. TCRdb called the PCR reads again in MiXCR, with one record for every CDR3 protein. The repertoire has about 22,000 distinct CDR3 sequences, around two fifths of them found once; the top ten carry just under 30%. Germline CDR1 is DFQATT and CDR2 is SNEGSKA (reference sequence). CDR3 size: 11 residues. Sample time point: late sampling 161 to 241 days after vaccination in three convalescent patients. Treatment noted: roughly 10-day PBMC culture with coronavirus spike peptide pools or control peptides (ViraFEST assay). ViraFEST used peptide pools to expand antigen-specific T cells before TCR sequencing. Convalescent patients tested SARS-CoV-2 PCR positive from March to December 2020, before Alpha, Beta and Delta emerged. It was on days 3 and 7 that half the medium was replaced with fresh IL-2 medium.

The source material was CD4+ T cells from blood, cultured in vitro, sampled about 7 months after SARS-CoV-2 vaccination. The clonotype comes from a human donor who had recovered from COVID-19. The chain is built from TRBV20-1 and TRBJ2-3; D gene unclear. Written as DNA, the CDR3 is TGCAGCCAACGTGCCGGGGATACGCAGTATTTT. This codes for CSQRAGDTQYF.